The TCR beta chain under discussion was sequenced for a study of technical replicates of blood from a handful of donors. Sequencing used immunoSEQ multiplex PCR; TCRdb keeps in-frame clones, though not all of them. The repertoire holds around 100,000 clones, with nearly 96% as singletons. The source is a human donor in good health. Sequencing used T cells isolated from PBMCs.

The CDR3 protein is CASSLTSGRGEDTQYF. DNA of the CDR3: TGCGCCAGCAGCTTGACCAGCGGGAGGGGGGAAGATACGCAGTATTTT. The rearrangement uses TRBV5-1 and TRBJ2-3, with 10 bases identical to TRBD2. The CDR3 extends over 16 amino acids. The junction had 7 bases not matched to a gene; V was cut back by 1 base and J by 5 bases. Germline values: CDR1 SGHRS, CDR2 YFSETQ.